The present T cell receptor (beta chain) was sequenced within a study of OX40 agonist ivuxolimab in advanced cancers. Background on the whole study: Ivuxolimab was a fully human IgG2 agonistic monoclonal antibody targeting the costimulatory receptor OX40 (CD134). Intravenous ivuxolimab was administered to patients every 2 weeks at six dose levels: 0.01, 0.1, 0.3, 1.5, 3 and 10 mg/kg. Among the approximately 50 dose-escalation patients, approximately 20 had hepatocellular carcinoma, 15 or so melanoma, 9 renal cell carcinoma and 9 head and neck cancer. The dose-escalation cohort was about 87% male with a mean age of roughly 60 years, ranging from about 23 to 85. Patients were allowed to have had prior anti-PD-1, anti-PD-L1 or anti-CTLA-4 therapy, and 40% of the dose-escalation patients had previously received checkpoint inhibitors. Partial responses were achieved by three dose-escalation patients, of whom one had hepatocellular carcinoma and two had cutaneous melanoma. Peripheral TCRbeta sequencing was intended to test whether TCR sequence diversity was altered and clonal T-cell expansion was caused by ivuxolimab. The monotherapy dose-escalation portion (N of about 57 patients) of the phase I ivuxolimab trial is reported in the paper. Overall study outcomes, separate from this receptor: In the 0.1-3.0 mg/kg groups, partial responders had among the lowest normalized peripheral clonal expansion, particularly in CD8+ T cells. After ivuxolimab, more expanded clones were found on average in CD8+ T cells than in CD4+ T cells. Low levels of normalized T-cell clonal expansion were also seen in some nonresponding patients. At doses of 0.1 to 3.0 mg/kg, clonal expansion of both CD4+ and CD8+ blood T cells was observed from baseline to week 6. The antigen specificity of the clonally expanded peripheral T cells was not determined.

To sequence the TCRbeta CDR3 region, genomic DNA was isolated from the sorted cells. The immunoSEQ Assay was used for sequencing of TCRbeta CDR3 regions. TCRdb holds this immuneACCESS table with in-frame rearrangements only. Some clones are missing; in checked studies, unresolved V genes explain under half, and the rest has no known cause. This sample holds more than 80,000 clones; more than 75% were observed only once. 1.5% to 2% of the sample belongs to the ten largest clones. Patients with autoimmune disease history or receiving systemic immunosuppression were excluded from the trial. Peripheral blood for TCR sequencing was collected from all dose cohorts at baseline, on cycle 4 day 1, and on cycle 7 day 1. Samples were obtained from an open-label, multicenter, first-in-human phase I dose-escalation trial of ivuxolimab. The trial enrolled adults with locally advanced or metastatic head and neck squamous cell, hepatocellular, melanoma or renal cell carcinoma. Before TCR sequencing, CD4+ T cells and CD8+ T cells from peripheral blood were sorted into separate populations.

Remarks on this clone: What antigen it recognizes has not been identified. Base quality data are lacking; no much larger clone is found one base away.

From cysteine to phenylalanine, the CDR3 is 14 amino acids long. The retained sequence is limited to the CDR3, 42 bases, with the frame set at the first base. Deletion took 0 bases off V and 4 bases off J, with a span of 11 bases between the germline ends. Per the germline V gene, SGDLS is the CDR1 and YYNGEE is the CDR2. The chain links TRBV9 with TRBJ2-7; no D gene is confidently identified. Sample: CD4+ or CD8+ T cells sorted from blood, taken in a trial of the OX40 agonist ivuxolimab. This sequence was found in an adult with an advanced solid tumor such as melanoma, head and neck, liver or kidney cancer. The nucleotide sequence is TGTGCCAGCAGCGTAGAGGGCAGTGGATACGAGCAGTACTTC. Its protein reads: CASSVEGSGYEQYF.